This T cell receptor (beta chain) was sequenced in a study of cytomegalovirus exposure and HLA in healthy donors. Primers: 60 Vbeta forward and 13 Jbeta reverse. Clones were read by immunoSEQ multiplex PCR, and TCRdb kept only the in-frame ones, dropping some. The repertoire holds more than 85,000 clones, with 65% to 75% as singletons. Only a few counts were recorded for this clone. The CDR3 is made up of 14 amino acids. The germline V and J ends were trimmed by 6 bases and 9 bases, with 18 bases remaining between them. Germline V gene lookup returns CDR1 MGHDK and CDR2 SYGVNS. The chain joins TRBV25-1 to TRBJ1-3, with D hard to call. The clonotype comes from a woman aged 18-29 years in good health and CMV-seropositive. Input material: PBMCs. This CDR3 is CASSETAREGTIYF. CDR3 DNA sequence: TGTGCCAGCAGCGAAACGGCCCGGGAAGGCACCATATATTTT.